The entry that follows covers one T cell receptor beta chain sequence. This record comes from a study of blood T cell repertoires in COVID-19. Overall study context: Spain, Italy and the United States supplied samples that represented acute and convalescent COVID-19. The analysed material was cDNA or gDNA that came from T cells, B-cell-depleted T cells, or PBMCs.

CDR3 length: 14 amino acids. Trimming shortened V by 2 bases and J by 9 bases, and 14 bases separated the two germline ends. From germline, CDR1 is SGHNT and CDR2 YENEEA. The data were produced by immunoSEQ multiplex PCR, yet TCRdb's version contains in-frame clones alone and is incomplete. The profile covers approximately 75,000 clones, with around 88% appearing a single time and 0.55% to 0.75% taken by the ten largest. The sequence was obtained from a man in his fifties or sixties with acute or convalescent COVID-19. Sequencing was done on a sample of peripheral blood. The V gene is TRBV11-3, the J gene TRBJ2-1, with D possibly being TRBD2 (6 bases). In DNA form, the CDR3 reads TGTGCCAGCAGCTTAATTGGAGGGGTGAGTGAGCAGTTCTTC. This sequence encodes CASSLIGGVSEQFF.